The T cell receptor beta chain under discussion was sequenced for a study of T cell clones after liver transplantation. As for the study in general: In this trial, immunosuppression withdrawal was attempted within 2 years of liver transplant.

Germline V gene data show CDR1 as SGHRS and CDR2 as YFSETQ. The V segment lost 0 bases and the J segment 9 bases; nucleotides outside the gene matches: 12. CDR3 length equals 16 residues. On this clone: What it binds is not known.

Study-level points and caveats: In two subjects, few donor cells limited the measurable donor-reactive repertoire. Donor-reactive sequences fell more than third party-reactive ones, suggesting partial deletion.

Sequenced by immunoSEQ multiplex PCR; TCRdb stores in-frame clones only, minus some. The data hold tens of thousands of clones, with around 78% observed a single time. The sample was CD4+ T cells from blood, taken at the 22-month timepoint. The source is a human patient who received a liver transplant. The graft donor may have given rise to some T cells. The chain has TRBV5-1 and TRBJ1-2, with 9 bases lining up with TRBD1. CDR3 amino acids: CASSLAGQGPGSRYTF. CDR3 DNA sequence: TGCGCCAGCAGCTTGGCGGGACAGGGCCCCGGGTCGCGCTACACCTTC.